This paragraph covers one TCR beta chain sequence. This CDR3 has 17 residues. J was trimmed by 8 bases and V by 2 bases; bases with no gene match: 13. CDR1 and CDR2 (germline): SGHKS, YYEKEE (reference sequence). The data belong to a study of T cell changes during pregnancy in multiple sclerosis. The repertoire was sequenced with immunoSEQ multiplex PCR; TCRdb's copy has only in-frame clones and lacks some. The data show about 60,000 clones, with 80% to 95% seen just once and less than 2.5% held by the top ten. The sequencing used peripheral blood, collected in the second trimester of pregnancy. The source of this sequence is a female donor in good health, enrolled as a control in a pregnancy study. The rearrangement links TRBV5-5 to TRBJ1-2; 12 bases map to TRBD1. CDR3 nucleotides: TGTGCCAGCAGCTTTTCTCCGGGACAGGGGGCAGGAGGGGGCTACACCTTC. Translation gives CASSFSPGQGAGGGYTF.